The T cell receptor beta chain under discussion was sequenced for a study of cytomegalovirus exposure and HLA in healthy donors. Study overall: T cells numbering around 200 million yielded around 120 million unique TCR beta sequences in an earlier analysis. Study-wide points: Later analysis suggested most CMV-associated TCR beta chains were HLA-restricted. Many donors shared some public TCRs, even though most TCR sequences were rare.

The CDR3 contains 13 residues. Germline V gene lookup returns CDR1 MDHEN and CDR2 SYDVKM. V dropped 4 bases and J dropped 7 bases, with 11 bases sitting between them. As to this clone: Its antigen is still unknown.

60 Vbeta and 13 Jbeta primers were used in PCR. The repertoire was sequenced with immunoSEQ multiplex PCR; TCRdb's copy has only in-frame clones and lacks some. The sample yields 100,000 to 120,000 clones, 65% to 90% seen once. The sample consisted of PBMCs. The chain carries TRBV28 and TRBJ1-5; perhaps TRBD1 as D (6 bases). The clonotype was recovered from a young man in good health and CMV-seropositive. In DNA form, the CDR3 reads TGTGCCAGCAGTTGGACAGTGGGGCAGCCCCAGCATTTT. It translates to CASSWTVGQPQHF.